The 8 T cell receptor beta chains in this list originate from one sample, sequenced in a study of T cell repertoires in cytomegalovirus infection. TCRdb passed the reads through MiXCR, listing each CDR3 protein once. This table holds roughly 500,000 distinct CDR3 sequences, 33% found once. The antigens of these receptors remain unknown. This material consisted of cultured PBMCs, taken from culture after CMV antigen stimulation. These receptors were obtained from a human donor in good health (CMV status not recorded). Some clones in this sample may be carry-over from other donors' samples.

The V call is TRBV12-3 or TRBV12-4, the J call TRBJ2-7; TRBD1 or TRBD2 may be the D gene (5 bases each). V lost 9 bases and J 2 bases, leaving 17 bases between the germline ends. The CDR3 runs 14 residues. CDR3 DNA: TGTGCCAGTCGGGATATGACAGTCCCCTACGAGCAGTACTTC. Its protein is CASRDMTVPYEQYF.

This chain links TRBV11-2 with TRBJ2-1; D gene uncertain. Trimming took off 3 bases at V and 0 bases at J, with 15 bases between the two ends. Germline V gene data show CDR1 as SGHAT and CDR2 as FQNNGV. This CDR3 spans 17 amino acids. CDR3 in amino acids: CASSFFISMPSYNEQFF. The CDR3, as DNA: TGTGCCAGCAGCTTTTTCATCAGCATGCCCTCCTACAATGAGCAGTTCTTC.

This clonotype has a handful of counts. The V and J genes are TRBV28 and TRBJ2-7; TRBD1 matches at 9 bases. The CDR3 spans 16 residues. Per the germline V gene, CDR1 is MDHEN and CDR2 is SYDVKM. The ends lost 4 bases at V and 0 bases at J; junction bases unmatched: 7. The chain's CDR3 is CASSSAGTGNSYEQYF. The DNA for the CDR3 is TGTGCCAGCAGTTCGGCCGGGACAGGGAACTCCTACGAGCAGTACTTC.

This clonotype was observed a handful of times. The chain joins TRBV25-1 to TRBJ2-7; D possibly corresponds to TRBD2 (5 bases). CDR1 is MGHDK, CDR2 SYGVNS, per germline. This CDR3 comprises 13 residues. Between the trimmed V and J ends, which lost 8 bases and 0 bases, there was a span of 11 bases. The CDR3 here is CASAGRDSYEQYV. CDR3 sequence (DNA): TGTGCCAGCGCGGGCCGGGACTCCTACGAGCAGTACGTC.

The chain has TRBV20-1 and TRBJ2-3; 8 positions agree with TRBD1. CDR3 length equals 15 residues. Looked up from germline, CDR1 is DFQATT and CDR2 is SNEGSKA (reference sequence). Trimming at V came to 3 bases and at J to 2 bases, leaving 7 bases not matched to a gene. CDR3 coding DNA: TGCAGTGCTAGCTTCCCGACAGGGGACACAGATACGCAGTATTTT. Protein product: CSASFPTGDTDTQYF.

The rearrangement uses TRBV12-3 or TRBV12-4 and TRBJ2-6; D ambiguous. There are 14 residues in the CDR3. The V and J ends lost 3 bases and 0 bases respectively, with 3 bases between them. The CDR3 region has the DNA TGTGCCAGCAGTTTTTTCTCTGGGGCCAACGTCCTGACTTTC. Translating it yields CASSFFSGANVLTF.

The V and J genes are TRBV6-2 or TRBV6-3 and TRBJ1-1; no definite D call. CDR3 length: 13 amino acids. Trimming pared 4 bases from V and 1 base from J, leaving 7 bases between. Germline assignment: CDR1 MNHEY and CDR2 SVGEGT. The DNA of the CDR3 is TGTGCCAGCAGTTTCGACTGGAACACTGAAGCTTTCTTT. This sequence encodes CASSFDWNTEAFF.

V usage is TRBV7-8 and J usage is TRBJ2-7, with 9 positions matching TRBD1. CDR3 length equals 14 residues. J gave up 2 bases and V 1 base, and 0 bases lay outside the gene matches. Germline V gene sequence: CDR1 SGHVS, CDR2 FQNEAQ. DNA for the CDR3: TGTGCCAGCAGCTTAGGGACAGGGGCCTACGAGCAGTACGTC. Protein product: CASSLGTGAYEQYV.